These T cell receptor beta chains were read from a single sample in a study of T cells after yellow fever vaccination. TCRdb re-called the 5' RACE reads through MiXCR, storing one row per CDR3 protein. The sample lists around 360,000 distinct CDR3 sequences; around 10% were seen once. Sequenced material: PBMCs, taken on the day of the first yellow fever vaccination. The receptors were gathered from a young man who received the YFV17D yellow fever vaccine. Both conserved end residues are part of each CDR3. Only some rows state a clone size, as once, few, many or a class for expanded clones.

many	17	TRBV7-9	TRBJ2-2	CASGRQLAGGYTGELFF
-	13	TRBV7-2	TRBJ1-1	CASSFQGRAEAFF
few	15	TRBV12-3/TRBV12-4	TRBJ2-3	CASSSNILSPDTQYF
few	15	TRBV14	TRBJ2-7	CASSQRLAGDTEQYF
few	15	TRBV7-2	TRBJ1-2	CASSLVGWLSNGYTF
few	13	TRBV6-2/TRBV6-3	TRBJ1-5	CASSSDGNQPQHF
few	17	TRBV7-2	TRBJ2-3	CASRSVVRGSTTDTQYF
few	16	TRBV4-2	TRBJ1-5	CASSFDRVMSNQPQHF
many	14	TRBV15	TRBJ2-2	CATSKGGTAGELFF
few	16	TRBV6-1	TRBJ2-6	CARGQGLVGGANVLTF
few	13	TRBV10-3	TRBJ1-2	CAISEFGPYGYTF
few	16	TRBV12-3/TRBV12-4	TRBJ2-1	CASSLARQGLGNEQFF
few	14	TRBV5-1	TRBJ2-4	CASAPQGAGNIQYF
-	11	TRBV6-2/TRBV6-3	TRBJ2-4	CATAHGMIQYF
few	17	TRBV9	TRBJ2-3	CASSVATSGGASETQYF
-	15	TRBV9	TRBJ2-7	CASSPHGQGNYEQYF
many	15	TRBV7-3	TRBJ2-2	CASSFHGQNTGELFF
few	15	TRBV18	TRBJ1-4	CASSPPSVEAEKLFF
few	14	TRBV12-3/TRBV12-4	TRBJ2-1	CASSSTGGRNEQFF
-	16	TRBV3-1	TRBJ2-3	CASSQGGRSVRNTQYF
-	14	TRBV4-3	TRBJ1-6	CASSQDLGTGALHF
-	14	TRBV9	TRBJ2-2	CASGDRGSTGELFF
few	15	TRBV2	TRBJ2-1	CASSEDMSSYNEQFF
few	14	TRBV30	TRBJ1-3	CAWKTGGNGNTIYF
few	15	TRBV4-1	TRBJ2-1	CASSPTAGAYNEQFF
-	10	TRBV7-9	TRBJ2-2	CASRTGELFF
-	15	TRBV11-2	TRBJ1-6	CASSLDRAYNSPLHF
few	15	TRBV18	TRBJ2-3	CASSTRQGSTDTQYF
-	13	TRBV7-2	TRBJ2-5	CASSLAVGETQYF